This T cell receptor beta chain derives from a study of T cells after yellow fever vaccination. Trimming removed 5 bases from V and 6 bases from J; junction bases left unmatched: 6. The CDR3 has 14 residues. Germline CDR1 and CDR2: SGHTA and FQGNSA. Generation of TCR cDNA used 5'RACE template switching (which added a universal primer site and UMIs). TCRdb re-analysed the 5' RACE reads in MiXCR, keeping a single row per CDR3 protein. The sample contains under 700,000 distinct CDR3 sequences, approximately 16% of which appear only once. This clonotype was seen many times. Material: PBMCs, obtained 4 to 5 days after the first yellow fever vaccination. The sequence was collected from a man aged 18 to 30 who received the YFV17D yellow fever vaccine. The V and J genes are TRBV7-2 and TRBJ2-1; 8 bases align to TRBD2. Written as DNA, the CDR3 is TGTGCCAGCAGCGAAGGACTAGCCATCAATGAGCAGTTCTTC. Protein sequence: CASSEGLAINEQFF.